The 2 T cell receptor beta chains below all came from one sample that was sequenced in a study of cytomegalovirus exposure and HLA in healthy donors. Repertoires were generated with immunoSEQ multiplex PCR, while TCRdb's copy carries only in-frame clones and drops some. The sample has about 140,000 clones; 87% are singletons. Sequencing was done on a sample of PBMCs. These receptors all come from a young man in good health and CMV-seropositive.

The chain couples TRBV5-8 to TRBJ1-2; a weak D match, TRBD1 (5 bases). Germline CDR1 SGHTS, CDR2 YDEGEE. Trimming removed 7 bases at V and 6 bases at J, with 19 bases between. The length of the CDR3 is 14 residues. The CDR3 reads CASRRWGGVHGYTF. CDR3 coding DNA: TGTGCCAGCCGCCGCTGGGGAGGGGTACATGGCTACACCTTC.

This clone showed up just once. This sequence joins TRBV7-7 and TRBJ2-3; 7 bases map to TRBD2. This CDR3 contains 16 residues. The V segment lost 5 bases and the J segment 0 bases; nucleotides outside the gene matches: 8. The germline V gene has CDR1 SSHAT and CDR2 FNYEAQ (reference sequence). The CDR3 protein is CASSRKAGTSTDTQYF. DNA of the CDR3: TGTGCCAGCAGCCGGAAAGCGGGGACTAGCACAGATACGCAGTATTTT.